This paragraph reports one T cell receptor (beta chain). This clone was seen only once. What antigen it recognizes has not been identified. One base away there is no much larger clone; base qualities are not given. Using the deep immunoSEQ assay, multiplex PCR amplified TCR CDR3 regions from genomic DNA. Extracted genomic DNA from each cell subset was spread evenly across all wells of several immunoSEQ 96-well plates, with each plate serving as a replicate. Each replicate PCR for sorted subsets received around 200 ng genomic DNA, equal to around 32,000 T cell genomes. Purified libraries were quantified with a Qubit 3.0 fluorometer, sized on a Bioanalyzer 2100, and re-quantified with the KAPA Library Quantification kit. Every immunoSEQ 96-well plate was sequenced on a dedicated single-read 150-cycle Illumina NextSeq 550 flow cell. The authors' pipeline ran thus. Because the immunoSEQ output included only junctional sequences and no quality scores, the filtering could not be the same as the filtering used for full-length reads. To assign V/J genes and CDR3, sequences were annotated using PyIR, a Python wrapper for IgBLAST v1.9, with IMGT germline references. Any read was removed if the V/J assignment was weak (E-value above 1e-6), the CDR3 was missing, or the read contained stop codons, out-of-frame junctions, or ambiguous translated residues. V3J clonotypes were defined by identical inferred V gene, J gene, and CDR3 amino acid sequence. To compute the percentage overlap between repertoires, the number of shared unique clonotypes was divided by the size of the smaller repertoire. RTK rarefaction, the Chao1 estimator, and Recon v2.1 estimates of unobserved clonotypes were used to assess repertoire richness. For all TCRbeta clonotypes obtained by the gDNA method from a few donors, generation probabilities were computed with OLGA. TCRdb mirrors the immuneACCESS table, restricted to in-frame sequences. Some clones are absent from its copies; in checked studies, under half trace to an unresolved V gene, and the reason for the others is unknown. V, J and clone size reflect that table, while D and trimming were determined from the DNA. The sample table records under 600,000 clones; about 98% of these occur just once. 0.3% of the sample rests with the top ten.

CD8 naive samples consisted of CD45RO-negative cells that were positively selected for CCR7, yielding a CD45RA+CCR7+ population without TemRA cells. Healthy HIV-negative adults with no recently reported acute infections or vaccinations were included as donors. Every donor was a Caucasian adult residing in Nashville, Tennessee, USA. After blood collection by leukapheresis, PBMCs were isolated using Ficoll-Histopaque density gradient centrifugation and then cryopreserved in the vapor phase of liquid nitrogen. Purity and quantity of every magnetically sorted T cell population were checked by analytical flow cytometry. Genomic DNA was isolated from every sorted fraction and measured by UV absorbance on a Nanodrop 2000c. The data were obtained in a study of shared clonotypes between healthy human individuals (dated by TCRdb to about 2020). Broadly, across the study: Two women and three men aged 18 to 49 years were included in the cohort. Per donor, three plates each were used for CD4 naive and CD4 memory, two for CD8 naive, and one for CD8 memory. To estimate repertoire size and how much clonotype sharing occurs between individuals, the study deeply sequenced the blood TCR repertoires of about five healthy adults. To increase sequencing depth and limit assay-specific biases, TCR repertoire library preparation and sequencing were carried out by different laboratories using diverse techniques. Per donor, leukapheresis produced somewhere between about 0.8 and 9 billion PBMCs.

What the authors observed across the whole study: Pairwise subsampling indicated that sequencing depth was expected to affect the degree of clonotype sharing among donors. When four donors were compared, the shared fraction of clonotypes was around 5% for naive CD4, around 3.5% for naive CD8, roughly 2.5% for memory CD4, and roughly 0.4% for memory CD8. The genetic and exposure-history diversity represented was limited by the small number of donors. Naive subsets generally had larger estimated clonotype richness than memory subsets did. Higher generation probabilities were observed for clonotypes shared by all four sorted-subset donors than for non-shared clonotypes. Sampling was restricted to blood, and TCR repertoires in tissues likely differ from the TCR repertoires found in blood. Incomplete sequencing was indicated by rarefaction of sorted-subset datasets, despite the large sequencing depth.

The germline V and J ends show losses of 3 bases and 7 bases respectively, and no gene match explains 5 bases of the junction. Reading from cysteine to phenylalanine, the CDR3 counts 16 amino acids. Only the CDR3 region is kept as DNA, spanning 48 bases read in frame from base 1. According to the germline V gene, CDR1 reads KGHSH and CDR2 reads LQKENI. Sequenced sample: naive CD8+ T cells sorted from blood. The cell subset or site label, read with the paper, signifies: CD45RA+CCR7+. The receptor comes from a man aged 25-45 years in good health. Recombination connected TRBV18 to TRBJ2-1; TRBD2 fits 14 bases in the junction. The sequence in DNA is TGTGCCAGCTCACCCCCCGGGACTAGCGGGAGTAATGAGCAGTTCTTC. Its amino acids are CASSPPGTSGSNEQFF.